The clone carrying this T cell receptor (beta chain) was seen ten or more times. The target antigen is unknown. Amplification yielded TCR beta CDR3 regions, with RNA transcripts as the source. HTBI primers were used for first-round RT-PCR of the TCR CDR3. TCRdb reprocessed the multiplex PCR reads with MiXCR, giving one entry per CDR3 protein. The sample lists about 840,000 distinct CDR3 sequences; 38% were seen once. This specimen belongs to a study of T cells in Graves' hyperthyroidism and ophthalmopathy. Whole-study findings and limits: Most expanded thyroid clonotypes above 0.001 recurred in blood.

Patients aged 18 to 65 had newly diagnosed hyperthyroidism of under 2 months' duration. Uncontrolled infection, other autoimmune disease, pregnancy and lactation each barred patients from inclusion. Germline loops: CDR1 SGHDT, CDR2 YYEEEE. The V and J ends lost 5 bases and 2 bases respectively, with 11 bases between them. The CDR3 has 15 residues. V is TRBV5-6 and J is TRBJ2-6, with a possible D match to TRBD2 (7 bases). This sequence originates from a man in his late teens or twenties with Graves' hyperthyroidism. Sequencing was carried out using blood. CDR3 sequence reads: CASRGGGTGANVLTF. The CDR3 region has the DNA TGTGCCAGCAGGGGAGGGGGAACTGGGGCCAACGTCCTGACTTTC.